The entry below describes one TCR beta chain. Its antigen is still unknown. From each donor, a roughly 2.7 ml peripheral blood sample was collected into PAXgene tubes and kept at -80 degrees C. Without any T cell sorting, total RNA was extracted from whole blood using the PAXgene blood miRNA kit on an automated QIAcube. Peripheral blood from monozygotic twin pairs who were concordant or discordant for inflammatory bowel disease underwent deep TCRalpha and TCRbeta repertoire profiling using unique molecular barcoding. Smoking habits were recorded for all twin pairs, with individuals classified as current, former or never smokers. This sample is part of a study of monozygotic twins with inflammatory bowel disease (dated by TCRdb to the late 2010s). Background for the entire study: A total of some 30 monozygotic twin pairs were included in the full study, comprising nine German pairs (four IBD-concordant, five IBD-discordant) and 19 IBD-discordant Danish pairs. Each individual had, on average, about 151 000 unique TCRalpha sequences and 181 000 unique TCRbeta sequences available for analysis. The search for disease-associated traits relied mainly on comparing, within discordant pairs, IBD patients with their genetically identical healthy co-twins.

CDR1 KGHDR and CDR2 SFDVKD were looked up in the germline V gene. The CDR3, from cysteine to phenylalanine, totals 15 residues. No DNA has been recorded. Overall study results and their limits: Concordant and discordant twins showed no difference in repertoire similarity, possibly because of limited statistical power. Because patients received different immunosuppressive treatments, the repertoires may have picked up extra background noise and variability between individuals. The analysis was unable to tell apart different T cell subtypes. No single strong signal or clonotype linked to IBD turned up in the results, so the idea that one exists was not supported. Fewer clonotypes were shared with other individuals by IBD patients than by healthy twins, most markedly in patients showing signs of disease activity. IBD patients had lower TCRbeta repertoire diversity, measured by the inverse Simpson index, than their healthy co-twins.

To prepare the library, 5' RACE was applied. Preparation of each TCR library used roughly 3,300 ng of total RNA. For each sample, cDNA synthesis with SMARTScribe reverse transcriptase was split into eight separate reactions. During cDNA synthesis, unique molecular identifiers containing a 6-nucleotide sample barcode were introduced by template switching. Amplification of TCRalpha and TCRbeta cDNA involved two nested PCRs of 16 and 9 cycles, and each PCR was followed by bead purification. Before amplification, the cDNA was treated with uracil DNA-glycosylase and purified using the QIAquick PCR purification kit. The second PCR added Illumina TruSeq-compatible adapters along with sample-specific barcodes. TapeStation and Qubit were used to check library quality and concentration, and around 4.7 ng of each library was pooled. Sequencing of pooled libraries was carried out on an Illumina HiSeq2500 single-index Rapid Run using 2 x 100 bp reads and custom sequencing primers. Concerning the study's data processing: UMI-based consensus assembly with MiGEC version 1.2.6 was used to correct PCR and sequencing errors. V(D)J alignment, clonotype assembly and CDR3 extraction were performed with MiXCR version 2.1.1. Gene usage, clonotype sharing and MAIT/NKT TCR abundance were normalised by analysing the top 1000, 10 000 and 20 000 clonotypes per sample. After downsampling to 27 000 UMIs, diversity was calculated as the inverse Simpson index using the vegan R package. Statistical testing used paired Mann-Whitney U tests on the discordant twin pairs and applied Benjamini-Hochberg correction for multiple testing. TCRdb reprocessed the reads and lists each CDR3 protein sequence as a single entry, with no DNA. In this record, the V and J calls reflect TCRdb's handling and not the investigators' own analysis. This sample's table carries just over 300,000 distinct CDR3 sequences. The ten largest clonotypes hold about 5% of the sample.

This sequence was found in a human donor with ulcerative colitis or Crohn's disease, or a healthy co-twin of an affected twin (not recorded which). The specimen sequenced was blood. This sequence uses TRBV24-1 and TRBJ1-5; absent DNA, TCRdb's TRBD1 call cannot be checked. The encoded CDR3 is CATSDRGTGGQPQHF.